This T cell receptor beta chain came from a study of response to subunit inactivated influenza vaccine. Overall study results and limits: Authors proposed each seasonal influenza vaccination draws in few new T cells.

The J segment lost 8 bases and the V segment lost 3 bases, leaving 16 bases of the junction unmatched. Germline V lookup: CDR1 DFQATT, CDR2 SNEGSKA (reference sequence). This CDR3 is 16 amino acids long. Each CDR3 protein is one row after TCRdb ran MiXCR on the RT-PCR reads. The repertoire holds roughly 650,000 distinct CDR3 sequences, with more than 15% as singletons. This clonotype was seen a few times. Its antigen is unknown. This receptor was obtained from a man aged 50 or older who received an inactivated influenza vaccine. This chain links TRBV20-1 with TRBJ2-1, with 7 bases that match TRBD2. The sample was PBMCs from blood, taken roughly 12 days after vaccination. CDR3 DNA sequence: TGCAGTGCTAGGAGGGCGGGAGTAGGTCTTATTCATGAGCAGTTCTTC. It yields the protein CSARRAGVGLIHEQFF.